The text below deals with one T cell receptor beta chain. The sample belongs to a study of blood T cell repertoires in COVID-19. Study information: Nucleic acid was either cDNA or gDNA, and it came from T cells, B-cell-depleted T cells, or PBMCs.

The germline gives CDR1 SNHLY, CDR2 FYNNEI. This CDR3 region has 16 residues. The V and J ends lost 5 bases and 0 bases, in that order; junction bases with no gene match: 6. The repertoire was sequenced with immunoSEQ multiplex PCR; TCRdb's copy has only in-frame clones and lacks some. The sample has approximately 150,000 clones; roughly 87% are singletons. The sequenced sample consisted of peripheral blood. The sequence derives from a woman in her forties or fifties with acute or convalescent COVID-19. V is TRBV2 and J is TRBJ1-1, with 10 nucleotides matching TRBD1. The CDR3 DNA reads as TGTGCCAGCAGTCCCCAGACAGGGGGCTTGAACACTGAAGCTTTCTTT. Its translation: CASSPQTGGLNTEAFF.